These 8 T cell receptor beta chains share one sample of origin, sequenced in a study of blood T cell repertoires in COVID-19. Produced via immunoSEQ multiplex PCR; TCRdb's table is partial and in-frame only. The profile shows about half a million clones, 89% of them singletons. The specimen sequenced was peripheral blood. The origin of the receptors is a man between 18 and 29 years old with COVID-19, enrolled during active disease.

V and J are TRBV3-1 (or the pseudogene TRBV3-2) and TRBJ1-2; 7 bases map to TRBD1. In germline, CDR1 is LGHDT, CDR2 YNNKEL (reference sequence). After removal of 0 bases from V and 7 bases from J, the junction contained 11 bases not matched to a gene. This CDR3 is 16 amino acids long. In DNA form, the CDR3 reads TGTGCCAGCAGCCAAGATGCGGTAGGGGGCGCGGGTGGCTACACCTTC. It codes for CASSQDAVGGAGGYTF.

Remarks on this clone: Relative to the germline gene, one junction end is altered; a read error may explain this. The chain couples TRBV12-3 or TRBV12-4 to TRBJ2-5; 9 bases line up with TRBD2. The CDR3 loop spans 13 amino acids. The CDR3 here is CASSIAGAETQYF. The CDR3 bases are TGTGCCAGCAGTATAGCGGGAGCGGAGACCCAGTACTTC.

This clone was seen once. V is TRBV11-1 and J is TRBJ1-2, with 10 bases aligning to TRBD1. Germline CDR1 is SGHAT and CDR2 is FQDESV (reference sequence). CDR3 length: 15 residues. V gave up 2 bases and J gave up 5 bases; unmatched junction bases: 5. In nucleotides, the CDR3 is TGTGCCAGCAGCTTAACGGGACAGGGGATTTATGGCTACACCTTC. Its translation is CASSLTGQGIYGYTF.

This chain's CDR3 is CASSTGTGSNYGYTF. DNA of the CDR3: TGTGCCAGCAGTACCGGGACAGGGAGTAACTATGGCTACACCTTC. V is TRBV6-4 and J is TRBJ1-2; TRBD1 matches 9 bases. Germline loops: CDR1 MRHNA, CDR2 SNTAGT. There are 15 residues in the CDR3. After removal of 5 bases from V and 1 base from J, the junction contained 5 bases not matched to a gene.

This chain links TRBV5-3 with TRBJ2-5; TRBD2 agrees at 8 bases. TRBV5-3 is assigned to the ORF class and has an uncertain function. V lost 3 bases and J lost 0; bases outside the gene matches: 19. CDR3 size: 20 residues. As DNA, the CDR3 is TGTGCCAGAAGCTACGGGAAACGGGACCTACTAGCGGAATACCAAGAGACCCAGTACTTC. Its translation is CARSYGKRDLLAEYQETQYF.

The chain links TRBV6-6 to TRBJ2-7; TRBD1 matches at 8 bases. The CDR3 sequence is 14 residues long. The V and J ends lost 5 bases and 6 bases, in that order; junction bases with no gene match: 9. Per germline, CDR1 MNHNY and CDR2 SVGAGI (reference sequence). In DNA form, the CDR3 reads TGTGCCAGCAGTGAGACAGGGGACAGTCGCGAGCAGTACTTC. Encoded protein: CASSETGDSREQYF.

This chain uses TRBV7-9 with TRBJ1-6; D unclear. The V gene's germline CDR1 is SEHNR and CDR2 FQNEAQ (reference sequence). There are 15 residues in the CDR3. V was trimmed by 3 bases and J by 3 bases, leaving 9 bases between them. The CDR3 sequence: CASSFLADYNSPLHF. CDR3 coding DNA: TGTGCCAGCAGCTTCTTGGCTGACTATAATTCACCCCTCCACTTT.

The chain recombines TRBV20-1 with TRBJ2-2; TRBD2 is a possible D gene (6 bases). Germline V gene sequence: CDR1 DFQATT, CDR2 SNEGSKA (reference sequence). V was trimmed by 3 bases and J by 1 base, leaving 12 bases between them. The CDR3 is made up of 15 amino acids. CDR3 protein: CSASKVGGNTGELFF. In DNA, the CDR3 is TGCAGTGCTAGTAAAGTCGGGGGGAACACCGGGGAGCTGTTTTTT.